The rows below give T cell receptor beta chains drawn from one sample of a study of T cells in Graves' hyperthyroidism and ophthalmopathy. From the multiplex PCR reads, TCRdb called clonotypes with MiXCR, one entry per CDR3 protein. The sample comprises about 590,000 distinct CDR3 sequences, about 15% of which are singletons, and around 7.3% rests with the top ten. Sequencing was performed on blood. The receptors stem from a woman aged 25-40 years with Graves' hyperthyroidism. Each CDR3 is given with its conserved first and last residue. Fields, in order: clone size, V gene, J gene, CDR3 protein. Part of the rows lack a size; the others show once, few, many or a class for expanded clones.

>NA|TRBV14|TRBJ1-1
CASSQVGGARDTEAFF
>many|TRBV29-1|TRBJ2-7
CSVGVAYEQYF
>many|TRBV20-1|TRBJ2-5
CSARDWVAGETQYF
>many|TRBV27|TRBJ2-1
CASSSASGRVGNEQFF
>few|TRBV7-2|TRBJ2-2
CASSLLNAGELFF
>few|TRBV14|TRBJ2-2
CASSQEGGGPGELFF
>NA|TRBV28|TRBJ2-7
CASTVGAEQYF
>many|TRBV28|TRBJ2-7
CASRLNSGNHREQYF
>many|TRBV11-2|TRBJ2-1
CASSVAGTSYNEQFF
>few|TRBV4-1|TRBJ2-7
CASSQDLGTSRKLYEQYF
>many|TRBV20-1|TRBJ1-1
CSATGQPMNTEAFF
>many|TRBV11-2|TRBJ2-3
CASSPRGTPDTQYF
>few|TRBV7-9|TRBJ2-2
CASSPGLANANTGELFF
>many|TRBV7-2|TRBJ2-1
CASSLALQYNEQFF
>NA|TRBV20-1|TRBJ2-5
CSALDYNQETQYF
>few|TRBV10-2|TRBJ2-1
CASRGLGFINEQFF
>few|TRBV7-9|TRBJ2-7
CASSLFSGALPYEQYF
>many|TRBV5-1|TRBJ2-2
CASSTHRLNTGELFF
>many|TRBV2|TRBJ2-2
CAIPSKREAPTGELFF
>many|TRBV28|TRBJ1-5
CASSEVGGLFNQPQHF
>many|TRBV7-8|TRBJ2-2
CASSFGRERTGELFF
>many|TRBV3-1|TRBJ1-1
CASSLGRGNTEAFF
>NA|TRBV14|TRBJ1-2
CASSQGQGFFYGYTF
>many|TRBV19|TRBJ2-5
CASSPGLVETQYF
>many|TRBV28|TRBJ2-7
CASSPSQSSYEQYF
>NA|TRBV12-3/TRBV12-4|TRBJ2-3
CASSLISLSGRAPDTQYF
>NA|TRBV18|TRBJ2-3
CASSAGTGVADTQYF
>few|TRBV20-1|TRBJ2-1
CSVPGTGLNEQFF
>many|TRBV7-9|TRBJ2-7
CASSLAGTLSYEQYF
>NA|TRBV27|TRBJ1-2
CASRYLTGTGTGYTF
>few|TRBV12-3/TRBV12-4|TRBJ2-2
CASSLARPAMEGGELFF
>many|TRBV30|TRBJ2-3
CAWSHGTTSTDTQYF
>many|TRBV20-1|TRBJ2-7
CSAPRDRAYEQYF
>many|TRBV7-2|TRBJ1-5
CASSLDRRPGPQHF
>NA|TRBV9|TRBJ1-2
CASSYGTGNGYTF
>few|TRBV10-3|TRBJ2-1
CAISESKASEQFF
>many|TRBV5-1|TRBJ2-5
CASSPGHTQETQYF
>many|TRBV2|TRBJ1-2
CASSVIRGYGYTF